The clone carrying this T cell receptor beta chain was seen a few times. Its antigen is not identified. Different DNA sequences within this sample yield the same CDR3. The sample belongs to a study of cytomegalovirus exposure and HLA in healthy donors. Whole-study results and caveats: In vitro checks showed that a few CMV-associated chains really do target CMV antigens. Among the most significant clusters, several appeared linked to common viral pathogens in a later analysis.

13 Jbeta primers and 60 Vbeta primers were used for the PCR. The protocol was immunoSEQ multiplex PCR, while the TCRdb copy is restricted to in-frame clones and leaves out a portion. The sample shows 110,000 to 150,000 clones, 80% of them seen only once. Each donor was healthy, and each was a bone marrow donor. The sequence was obtained from a man under 40 in good health and CMV-seronegative. Sequencing input: PBMCs.

The CDR3: CSVLSRAEAFF. Here the CDR3 DNA reads TGCAGCGTCCTAAGCCGGGCTGAAGCTTTCTTT. V and J are TRBV29-1 and TRBJ1-1, with D uncertain. The CDR3 runs to 11 residues. Trimming pared 6 bases from V and 6 bases from J, leaving 11 bases between. Germline V gene sequence: CDR1 SQVTM, CDR2 ANQGSEA.